What follows are 31 T cell receptor beta chains derived from one specimen sequenced in a study of blood T cell repertoires in COVID-19. Sequenced by immunoSEQ multiplex PCR; TCRdb stores in-frame clones only, minus some. This sample has 150,000 to 200,000 clones, with roughly 81% found just once. Specimen: peripheral blood. These receptors came from a woman aged 80 or over with COVID-19, enrolled during active disease.

The chain has TRBV27 and TRBJ1-2, with 7 bases aligning to TRBD1. V dropped 5 bases and J dropped 6; count of bases not matched to a gene: 6. Per germline, CDR1 MNHEY and CDR2 SMNVEV (reference sequence). The CDR3 totals 13 residues. The CDR3 sequence: CASSVDRRHGYTF. The CDR3, as DNA: TGTGCCAGCAGTGTGGACAGGCGGCATGGCTACACCTTC.

The V and J genes are TRBV2 and TRBJ2-2; 14 bases line up with TRBD2. Germline CDR1 and CDR2: SNHLY and FYNNEI. J lost 3 bases, V lost 3 bases, and 6 bases had no gene match. This CDR3 has 18 residues. The CDR3 spells CASSDGTSGSVDTGELFF. The CDR3 DNA follows: TGTGCCAGCAGTGACGGGACTAGCGGGAGCGTAGACACCGGGGAGCTGTTTTTT.

The V call is TRBV2, the J call TRBJ2-7; weak D call: TRBD2 (5 bases). The CDR3 consists of 13 residues. Germline V gene data show CDR1 as SNHLY and CDR2 as FYNNEI. Trimming cost V 0 bases and J 7 bases, with 10 bases left between them. Here the CDR3 reads CASSEAGRGEQYF. Here the CDR3 DNA reads TGTGCCAGCAGTGAAGCCGGACGGGGAGAGCAGTACTTC.

This clone was recorded only once. The chain carries TRBV15 and TRBJ2-2; no reliable D call. V was cut by 2 bases and J by 3 bases, with 13 bases left in between. CDR1 is LNHNV and CDR2 is YYDKDF in the germline V gene (reference sequence). The CDR3 totals 16 residues. As DNA, the CDR3 is TGTGCCACCAGCAGATCCCAAGCGTCGGACACCGGGGAGCTGTTTTTT. Translation gives CATSRSQASDTGELFF.

The chain is built from TRBV9 and TRBJ2-5; D is possibly TRBD2 (6 bases). Trimming removed 0 bases at V and 4 bases at J, with 10 bases between. The CDR3 loop spans 14 amino acids. Per germline, CDR1 SGDLS and CDR2 YYNGEE. CDR3 region: CASSVAGSGETQYF. The CDR3 region has the DNA TGTGCCAGCAGCGTAGCAGGTAGCGGAGAGACCCAGTACTTC.

The rearrangement links TRBV14 to TRBJ2-2; no clear D gene. Deletions cut 1 base from V and 2 bases from J, with 11 bases between. This CDR3 is built from 16 residues. Germline V gives CDR1 SGHDN, CDR2 FVKESK. As DNA, the CDR3 is TGTGCCAGCAGCCAAGTTGGGCAGGCTAACACCGGGGAGCTGTTTTTT. Translated: CASSQVGQANTGELFF.

The V and J genes are TRBV5-8 and TRBJ2-7; 9 bases are shared with TRBD2. CDR3 length: 16 residues. Germline CDR1 reads SGHTS; CDR2 reads YDEGEE. V dropped 5 bases and J dropped 3; count of bases not matched to a gene: 12. CDR3 sequence reads: CASRGGPGTSYYEQYF. The CDR3 DNA follows: TGTGCCAGCAGGGGGGGCCCCGGGACTAGCTACTACGAGCAGTACTTC.

The CDR3 DNA sequence: TGTGCCAGCAGTTACGGCGACAGGGGGCATGAGGAGCAGTACTTC. Amino acids: CASSYGDRGHEEQYF. This chain joins TRBV6-5 and TRBJ2-7; 10 nucleotides line up with TRBD1. Germline-derived CDR1 and CDR2 are MNHEY and SVGAGI. V dropped 2 bases and J dropped 7; count of bases not matched to a gene: 8. CDR3 length equals 15 residues.

This clone was counted a few times. The rearrangement links TRBV5-1 to TRBJ2-2, with 10 bases aligning to TRBD2. J lost 1 base, V lost 0 bases, and 3 bases had no gene match. In germline, CDR1 is SGHRS, CDR2 YFSETQ. This CDR3 comprises 17 residues. DNA of the CDR3: TGCGCCAGCAGCTTGGAGCCTAGCGGGGGGAACACCGGGGAGCTGTTTTTT. It codes for CASSLEPSGGNTGELFF.

This chain links TRBV19 with TRBJ2-1; D might be TRBD1 (6 bases). The CDR3 has 13 residues. Trimming took off 6 bases at V and 3 bases at J, with 9 bases between the two ends. The germline CDR1 and CDR2 sequences are LNHDA and SQIVND (reference sequence). Here the CDR3 DNA reads TGTGCCAGTAGCATGGACAGCTACAATGAGCAGTTCTTC. Protein sequence: CASSMDSYNEQFF.

The chain carries TRBV2 and TRBJ1-2; TRBD1 aligns across 10 bases. CDR3 length: 15 residues. Germline trimming cut 7 bases from V and 7 bases from J; bases unmatched to any gene: 12. The germline V gene encodes CDR1 SNHLY and CDR2 FYNNEI. The CDR3 DNA follows: TGTGCCAGCACCGAGGTCCGGGACAGGGGCGCTGGCTACACCTTC. Amino acid sequence: CASTEVRDRGAGYTF. Together with reference TRBV2 and TRBJ1-2, the CDR3 gives the full variable domain: EPEVTQTPSHQVTQMGQEVILRCVPISNHLYFYWYRQILGQKVEFLVSFYNNEISEKSEIFDDQFSVERPDGSNFTLKIRSTKLEDSAMYFCASTEVRDRGAGYTFGSGTRLTVV.

The V call is TRBV6-1, the J call TRBJ2-3; the match to TRBD2 covers 8 bases. V trimming: 2 bases; J trimming: 11 bases; junction bases outside the gene matches: 6. There are 13 residues in the CDR3. The germline gives CDR1 MNHNS, CDR2 SASEGT. The CDR3 nucleotides read TGTGCCAGCAGTGAAAGTGTCCTAGCGGGGCAGTATTTT. It yields the protein CASSESVLAGQYF.

The table lists this clone with a few counts. The gene calls are TRBV12-3 or TRBV12-4 and TRBJ1-2; a possible D gene is TRBD1 (6 bases). V was shortened by 11 bases and J by 6 bases, with 13 bases between the two germline ends. There are 11 residues in the CDR3. CDR3 in amino acids: CAAGEGDGYTF. DNA of the CDR3: TGTGCCGCCGGGGAGGGGGATGGCTACACCTTC.

The chain combines TRBV4-1 with TRBJ1-6; D is undetermined. The length of the CDR3 is 15 residues. The V gene's germline CDR1 is MGHRA and CDR2 YSYEKL. The V gene lost 1 base and the J gene lost 8 bases, with 12 bases spanning the gap. The CDR3 DNA reads as TGCGCCAGCAGCCAAGTCCCAGATCTGGATTCACCCCTCCACTTT. This translates into CASSQVPDLDSPLHF.

The chain links TRBV5-1 to TRBJ2-3; 9 bases align to TRBD2. CDR1 and CDR2 (germline): SGHRS, YFSETQ. The length of the CDR3 is 16 residues. Trimming removed 0 bases from V and 2 bases from J; junction bases left unmatched: 4. CDR3 nucleotide sequence: TGCGCCAGCAGCTTGGTCATAGCGGGGGACACAGATACGCAGTATTTT. Translated: CASSLVIAGDTDTQYF.

The chain has TRBV11-2 and TRBJ2-7; 8 bases map to TRBD2. The V and J ends lost 4 bases and 1 base, in that order; junction bases with no gene match: 9. CDR1 is SGHAT, CDR2 FQNNGV, per germline. The CDR3 covers 16 residues. CDR3 amino acids: CASSSVGLELSYEQYF. In nucleotides, the CDR3 is TGTGCCAGCAGCTCTGTGGGACTAGAACTTTCCTACGAGCAGTACTTC.

This chain joins TRBV5-1 and TRBJ1-5; 11 bases fit TRBD1. V was pared by 4 bases and J by 4 bases, with 4 bases of the junction left unmatched. The germline V gene encodes CDR1 SGHRS and CDR2 YFSETQ. The CDR3 runs to 15 residues. The chain's CDR3 is CASSLGTGGNQPQHF. CDR3 DNA: TGCGCCAGCAGCCTCGGGACAGGGGGTAATCAGCCCCAGCATTTT.

The chain employs TRBV6-5 and TRBJ1-5, with D unresolved. The CDR3 has 14 amino acids. Per germline, CDR1 MNHEY and CDR2 SVGAGI. V gave up 4 bases and J gave up 2 bases, with 9 bases separating them. The CDR3 coding sequence is TGTGCCAGCAGTTGGCGCGCGGGCAATCAGCCCCAGCATTTT. This gives the protein CASSWRAGNQPQHF.

This clone has a count of ten or more. The chain has TRBV7-3 and TRBJ2-1; weak D call: TRBD1 (5 bases). The CDR3 spans 16 residues. The germline V gene encodes CDR1 SGHTA and CDR2 FQGTGA. V lost 3 bases to trimming and J lost 5 bases, with 17 bases between them. The CDR3 DNA reads as TGTGCCAGCAGCTTTGGCCCAGGGTGGAAGGACAATGAGCAGTTCTTC. Its protein product is CASSFGPGWKDNEQFF.

The V call is TRBV12-5, the J call TRBJ1-5; 9 nucleotides align to TRBD1. The CDR3 length is 14 residues. V was pared by 6 bases and J by 7 bases, with 7 bases of the junction left unmatched. The germline CDR1 and CDR2 sequences are LGHNT and FRNRAP. CDR3 DNA: TGTGCTAGTGGATTGACAGGGGGTCGACAGCCCCAGCATTTT. Translating gives CASGLTGGRQPQHF.

This clone was observed once. V and J are TRBV18 and TRBJ1-3, with a possible D match to TRBD1 (5 bases). V was trimmed by 3 bases and J by 8 bases, leaving 17 bases between them. CDR1 is KGHSH, CDR2 LQKENI, per germline. The CDR3 covers 15 residues. CDR3 residues: CASSPNLRTMDTIYF. The CDR3 region has the DNA TGTGCCAGCTCACCGAACCTCCGGACAATGGACACCATATATTTT.

This chain joins TRBV7-2 and TRBJ1-2; 8 bases are shared with TRBD1. The length of the CDR3 is 18 residues. V was pared by 4 bases and J by 4 bases, with 17 bases of the junction left unmatched. Per the germline V gene, CDR1 is SGHTA and CDR2 is FQGNSA. The CDR3 loop is CASSYRRQGLSATYGYTF. Here the CDR3 DNA reads TGTGCCAGCAGCTATCGAAGACAGGGGCTCTCTGCCACCTATGGCTACACCTTC.

V gene TRBV27 combines with J gene TRBJ1-2, with a weak D call TRBD1 (5 bases). This CDR3 has 15 residues. With 3 bases removed from V and 1 base from J, the gap between germline ends came to 12 bases. Per the germline V gene, CDR1 is MNHEY and CDR2 is SMNVEV (reference sequence). CDR3 bases: TGTGCCAGCAGTTTGGACGGGGGATTTAACTATGGCTACACCTTC. As protein: CASSLDGGFNYGYTF.

This rearrangement joins TRBV24-1 to TRBJ2-3; weak D call: TRBD2 (6 bases). With 1 base removed from V and 14 bases from J, the gap between germline ends came to 15 bases. The germline V gene encodes CDR1 KGHDR and CDR2 SFDVKD. This CDR3 has 13 amino acids. The CDR3 DNA is TGTGCCACCAGTGATTTTAACGGGGGAGCATCGTATTTT. Protein product: CATSDFNGGASYF.

The rearrangement links TRBV15 to TRBJ1-1, with D maybe TRBD1 (5 bases). V was shortened by 5 bases and J by 7 bases, with 17 bases between the two germline ends. This CDR3 is 14 amino acids long. Per germline, CDR1 LNHNV and CDR2 YYDKDF (reference sequence). Here the CDR3 reads CATSLSFSGREAFF. Written as DNA, the CDR3 is TGTGCCACCAGCCTGTCGTTTTCAGGGCGTGAAGCTTTCTTT.

This clone was seen only a few times. The V and J genes are TRBV19 and TRBJ2-2, with 10 bases fitting TRBD1. The CDR3 has 16 amino acids. J was trimmed by 12 bases and V by 4 bases; bases with no gene match: 14. Per the germline V gene, CDR1 is LNHDA and CDR2 is SQIVND (reference sequence). CDR3 in amino acids: CASSNRDRGPWAKLFF. Here the CDR3 DNA reads TGTGCCAGTAGTAACCGGGACAGGGGACCTTGGGCGAAGCTGTTTTTT.

The chain uses TRBV5-4 and TRBJ2-1; D is undetermined. This CDR3 is 14 amino acids long. The germline gives CDR1 SGHNT, CDR2 YYREEE (reference sequence). Trimming took off 0 bases at V and 1 base at J, with 5 bases between the two ends. CDR3 region: CASSLASSYNEQFF. CDR3 in DNA: TGTGCCAGCAGCTTGGCTAGTTCCTACAATGAGCAGTTCTTC.

This clone came up a few times. The V gene is TRBV7-3, the J gene TRBJ2-7; TRBD2 is a possible D gene (5 bases). The CDR3 has 11 amino acids. Germline V gene sequence: CDR1 SGHTA, CDR2 FQGTGA. The V end lost 4 bases, the J end lost 6 bases, and 7 bases lay between the germline ends. Written as DNA, the CDR3 is TGTGCCAGCAGCTCGGGGAGCGAGCAGTACTTC. It specifies CASSSGSEQYF. The variable domain in full, completed from reference TRBV7-3 and TRBJ2-7, reads GAGVSQTPSNKVTEKGKYVELRCDPISGHTALYWYRQSLGQGPEFLIYFQGTGAADDSGLPNDRFFAVRPEGSVSTLKIQRTERGDSAVYLCASSSGSEQYFGPGTRLTVT.

The V call is TRBV9, the J call TRBJ1-2; 7 nucleotides agree with TRBD1. This CDR3 comprises 18 residues. The trim removed 1 base at V and 2 bases at J, leaving 14 bases unmatched. Per the germline V gene, CDR1 is SGDLS and CDR2 is YYNGEE. This chain's CDR3 is CASSVSNSGTEINYGYTF. CDR3 sequence (DNA): TGTGCCAGCAGCGTATCGAACTCCGGGACAGAGATAAACTATGGCTACACCTTC.

Only one count was recorded for this clone. The CDR3 loop reads CAAGGGYGYTF. The CDR3 DNA reads as TGTGCTGCGGGGGGAGGGTATGGCTACACCTTC. The chain uses TRBV28 and TRBJ1-2, with D maybe TRBD1 (5 bases). The CDR3 has 11 residues. Germline CDR1 and CDR2: MDHEN and SYDVKM.

The chain recombines TRBV5-1 with TRBJ1-1; 7 bases align to TRBD1. CDR3 length equals 15 residues. CDR1 SGHRS and CDR2 YFSETQ come from the germline V gene. The junction had 10 bases not matched to a gene; V was cut back by 4 bases and J by 4 bases. CDR3 in DNA: TGCGCCAGCAGCCCCGCTTGGGCAGGGGGCACTGAAGCTTTCTTT. Encoded protein: CASSPAWAGGTEAFF.